Listed below are T cell receptor beta chains from one sample, sequenced in a study of shared clonotypes between healthy human individuals. TCRdb's table, derived via immunoSEQ multiplex PCR, lists solely in-frame clones and lacks some. The repertoire holds about 2.1 million clones, with approximately 94% as singletons. The sequenced material came from naive CD8+ T cells from PBMCs. These TCRs come from a man between 18 and 29 years old in good health. Some clones in this sample may be carry-over from other donors' samples. Both conserved end residues are part of each CDR3. Fields, in order: J gene, clone size, D gene, V gene, CDR3 protein, CDR3 DNA. The D gene is left open where the match is weak. A clone size is listed for some rows: how often the clone was seen (once, few, many), or a class if it is expanded.

>TRBJ2-7|.|.|TRBV9
CASSPTRGAYEQYF
TGTGCCAGCAGCCCTACAAGGGGCGCCTACGAGCAGTACTTC
>TRBJ2-7|.|TRBD2|TRBV6-5
CASRVGGESSYEQYF
TGTGCCAGCAGGGTGGGGGGGGAGAGCTCCTACGAGCAGTACTTC
>TRBJ1-5|.|.|TRBV28
CASSPLGGFNQPQHF
TGTGCCAGCAGCCCTCTAGGGGGTTTTAATCAGCCCCAGCATTTT
>TRBJ2-7|once|.|TRBV29-1
CSPLGNSYEQYF
TGCAGCCCCCTGGGGAACTCCTACGAGCAGTACTTC
>TRBJ2-7|.|.|TRBV10-1
CASSESPGTFYEQYF
TGCGCCAGCAGTGAGTCGCCCGGGACTTTCTACGAGCAGTACTTC
>TRBJ2-1|.|TRBD2|TRBV6-6
CASRVDYTSENEQFF
TGTGCCAGCAGAGTCGACTACACTAGCGAGAATGAGCAGTTCTTC
>TRBJ2-2|once|.|TRBV2
CASSEAPSQKTGELFF
TGTGCCAGCAGTGAAGCTCCCAGCCAGAAAACCGGGGAGCTGTTTTTT
>TRBJ2-7|.|.|TRBV2
CASSFRRTYEQYF
TGTGCCAGCAGTTTTCGGAGGACCTACGAGCAGTACTTC
>TRBJ2-7|.|.|TRBV11-2
CASSLELAVSYEQYF
TGTGCCAGCAGCTTAGAACTGGCGGTCAGCTACGAGCAGTACTTC
>TRBJ1-1|few|.|TRBV7-2
CASRDSREAFF
TGTGCCAGCAGAGACTCTAGGGAGGCTTTCTTT
>TRBJ2-5|.|.|TRBV5-6
CASSPRFGAGQETQYF
TGTGCCAGCAGCCCTAGATTTGGGGCAGGGCAAGAGACCCAGTACTTC
>TRBJ1-1|.|.|TRBV9
CASSVAGQGSAEAFF
TGTGCCAGCAGCGTAGCTGGCCAGGGATCCGCTGAAGCTTTCTTT
>TRBJ2-5|once|TRBD2|TRBV2
CASSGVSGSRETQYF
TGTGCCAGCAGTGGGGTTAGCGGGAGCCGAGAGACCCAGTACTTC
>TRBJ2-3|once|.|TRBV30
CAWDPGSSTDTQYF
TGTGCCTGGGACCCCGGATCTAGCACAGATACGCAGTATTTT
>TRBJ2-6|.|TRBD1|TRBV5-1
CASSSSTGGQGANVLTF
TGCGCCAGCAGCTCCTCGACAGGGGGACAAGGGGCCAACGTCCTGACTTTC
>TRBJ2-7|.|TRBD2|TRBV28
CASSGLAGSFYEQYF
TGTGCCAGCAGTGGACTAGCGGGTTCGTTCTACGAGCAGTACTTC
>TRBJ2-7|.|TRBD2|TRBV28
CASRVRAGGYEQYF
TGTGCCAGCAGGGTAAGGGCGGGAGGGTACGAGCAGTACTTC
>TRBJ2-7|.|.|TRBV19
CASAKAESYEQYF
TGTGCCAGTGCAAAGGCAGAATCCTACGAGCAGTACTTC
>TRBJ2-7|.|TRBD2|TRBV14
CASSQDVGGSLYEQYF
TGTGCCAGCAGCCAAGATGTGGGCGGGAGCCTCTACGAGCAGTACTTC
>TRBJ2-3|once|.|TRBV5-5
CASSRGQFTDTQYF
TGTGCCAGCAGCCGCGGACAGTTCACAGATACGCAGTATTTT
>TRBJ2-7|.|TRBD2|TRBV27
CASSQAGGPGEQYF
TGTGCCAGCAGTCAGGCGGGAGGGCCGGGCGAGCAGTACTTC
>TRBJ2-3|.|.|TRBV7-9
CASSVMGTDTQYF
TGTGCCAGCAGCGTAATGGGCACAGATACGCAGTATTTT
>TRBJ2-1|.|.|TRBV27
CASSLSVNEQFF
TGTGCCAGCAGTTTATCCGTTAATGAGCAGTTCTTC
>TRBJ1-5|.|.|TRBV15
CATSREGDQPQHF
TGTGCCACCAGCAGAGAGGGGGATCAGCCCCAGCATTTT
>TRBJ2-5|.|.|TRBV7-9
CASSVDETQYF
TGTGCCAGCAGCGTAGACGAGACCCAGTACTTC
>TRBJ2-6|.|.|TRBV27
CASSLFAANVLTF
TGTGCCAGCAGTTTATTCGCGGCCAACGTCCTGACTTTC